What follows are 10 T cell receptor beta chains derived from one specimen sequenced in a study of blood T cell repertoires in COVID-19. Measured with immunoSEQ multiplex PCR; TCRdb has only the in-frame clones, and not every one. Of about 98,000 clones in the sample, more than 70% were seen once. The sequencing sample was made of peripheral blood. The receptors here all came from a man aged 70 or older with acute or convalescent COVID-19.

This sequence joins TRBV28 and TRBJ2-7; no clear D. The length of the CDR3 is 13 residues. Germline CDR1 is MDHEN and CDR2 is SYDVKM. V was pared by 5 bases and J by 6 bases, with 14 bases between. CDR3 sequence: CASSPPPLSEQYF. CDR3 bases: TGTGCCAGCAGTCCTCCTCCCCTCTCCGAGCAGTACTTC.

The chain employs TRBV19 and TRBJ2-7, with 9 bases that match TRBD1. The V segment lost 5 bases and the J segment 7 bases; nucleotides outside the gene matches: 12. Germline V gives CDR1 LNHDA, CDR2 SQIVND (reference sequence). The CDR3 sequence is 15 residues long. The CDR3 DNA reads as TGTGCCAGTAGTGCCCCGGGACAGGGCCTTGGGGAGCAGTACTTC. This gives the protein CASSAPGQGLGEQYF.

Written as DNA, the CDR3 is TGTGCCAGTAGTGTGGCAGGGGAGCGGGGCTACACCTTC. This sequence encodes CASSVAGERGYTF. The chain joins TRBV19 to TRBJ1-2, with D perhaps matching TRBD1 (6 bases). V was clipped by 5 bases and J by 8 bases, with 15 bases between them. The germline V gene encodes CDR1 LNHDA and CDR2 SQIVND (reference sequence). This CDR3 region has 13 residues. Full variable domain (remainder filled in from reference TRBV19 and TRBJ1-2): DGGITQSPKYLFRKEGQNVTLSCEQNLNHDAMYWYRQDPGQGLRLIYYSQIVNDFQKGDIAEGYSVSREKKESFPLTVTSAQKNPTAFYLCASSVAGERGYTFGSGTRLTVV.

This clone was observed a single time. CDR3 DNA sequence: TGTGCCAGCAGCCAAGTACTTCGAAAGGAGCAGTACTTC. It codes for CASSQVLRKEQYF. This chain connects TRBV14 to TRBJ2-7; no definite D call. This CDR3 comprises 13 residues. V lost 1 base and J 7 bases, leaving 11 bases between the germline ends. CDR1 is SGHDN, CDR2 FVKESK, per germline. The whole variable domain, remainder taken from reference TRBV14 and TRBJ2-7, is EAGVTQFPSHSVIEKGQTVTLRCDPISGHDNLYWYRRVMGKEIKFLLHFVKESKQDESGMPNNRFLAERTGGTYSTLKVQPAELEDSGVYFCASSQVLRKEQYFGPGTRLTVT.

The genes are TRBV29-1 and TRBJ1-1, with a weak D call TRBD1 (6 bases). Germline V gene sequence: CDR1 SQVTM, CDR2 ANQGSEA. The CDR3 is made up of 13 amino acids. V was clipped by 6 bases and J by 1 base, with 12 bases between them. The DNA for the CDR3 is TGCAGCGTCTCTCAGGGGACGAACACTGAAGCTTTCTTT. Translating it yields CSVSQGTNTEAFF.

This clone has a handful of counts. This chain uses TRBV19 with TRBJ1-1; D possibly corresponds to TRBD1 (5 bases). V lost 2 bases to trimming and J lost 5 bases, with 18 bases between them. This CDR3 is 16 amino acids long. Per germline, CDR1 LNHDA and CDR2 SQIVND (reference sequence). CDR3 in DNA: TGTGCCAGTAGTATACGAATTCAGTCGGGGGGTACTGAAGCTTTCTTT. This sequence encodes CASSIRIQSGGTEAFF.

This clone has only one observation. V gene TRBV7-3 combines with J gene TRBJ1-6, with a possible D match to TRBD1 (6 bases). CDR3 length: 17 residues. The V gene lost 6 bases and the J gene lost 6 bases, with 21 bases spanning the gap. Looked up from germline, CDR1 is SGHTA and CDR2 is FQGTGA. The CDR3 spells CASSAGSGASPNSPLHF. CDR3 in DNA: TGTGCCAGCAGTGCCGGATCAGGGGCTTCTCCTAATTCACCCCTCCACTTT.

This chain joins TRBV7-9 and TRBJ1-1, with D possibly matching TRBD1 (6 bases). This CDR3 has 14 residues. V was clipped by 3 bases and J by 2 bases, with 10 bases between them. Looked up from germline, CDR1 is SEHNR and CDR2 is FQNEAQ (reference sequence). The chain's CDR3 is CASSLMTGNTEAFF. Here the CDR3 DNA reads TGTGCCAGCAGCTTGATGACAGGTAACACTGAAGCTTTCTTT.

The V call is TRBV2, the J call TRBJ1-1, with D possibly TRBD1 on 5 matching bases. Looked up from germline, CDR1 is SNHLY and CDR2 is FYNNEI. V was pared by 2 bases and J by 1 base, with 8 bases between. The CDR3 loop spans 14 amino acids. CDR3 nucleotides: TGTGCCAGCAGTGAACTAGACAGGAACACTGAAGCTTTCTTT. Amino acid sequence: CASSELDRNTEAFF.

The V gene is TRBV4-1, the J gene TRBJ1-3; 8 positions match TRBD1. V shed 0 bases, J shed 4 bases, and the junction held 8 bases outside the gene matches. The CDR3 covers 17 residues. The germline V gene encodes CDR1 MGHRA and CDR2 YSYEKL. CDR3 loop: CASSQEPQAGGGNTIYF. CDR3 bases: TGCGCCAGCAGCCAAGAACCCCAGGCAGGGGGCGGAAACACCATATATTTT.